The T cell receptor (beta chain) under discussion was sequenced for a study of T cell repertoires in ileal Crohn's disease. The repertoire was sequenced with immunoSEQ multiplex PCR; TCRdb's copy has only in-frame clones and lacks some. The data contain 15,000 to 20,000 clones, 72% of them singletons. A word on this clone: As yet, its antigen is unknown.

V shed 4 bases and J shed 9 bases, with 26 bases lying between them. The length of the CDR3 is 17 residues. The germline CDR1 and CDR2 sequences are SGHNT and YYREEE (reference sequence). The time point denotes: neoterminal ileum biopsy at postoperative endoscopy, about 6 months after surgery. Study-wide findings and caveats: High-frequency clones were more common in sorted CD8 than CD4 cells. Compared with non-smokers, active smokers at surgery showed more clonal expansions.

The sequenced material came from ileal tissue. The chain employs TRBV5-4 and TRBJ2-4; a possible D gene is TRBD1 (6 bases). The TCR originated in an adult with Crohn's disease. The CDR3 DNA reads as TGTGCCAGCAGCAATGCTCTCCGGGACACCTCTGGAGGCATTCAGTACTTC. It is translated as CASSNALRDTSGGIQYF.